The next 28 T cell receptor beta chains were all read from a single sample in a study of human T cells and chemical hapten exposure. TCRdb reprocessed the RACE reads via MiXCR and lists one record per CDR3 protein. The table shows 80,000 to 100,000 distinct CDR3 sequences, with 25% to 35% occurring only once. Time point indicated: patch test 3, about 24 weeks after DPC sensitization. This sample's treatment: therapeutic diphenylcyclopropenone sensitization with weekly scalp DPC. Sequencing was performed on whole blood, taken in connection with sensitization to the hapten diphenylcyclopropenone (DPC). All receptors come from a man aged 35-49 years with alopecia areata. Some clones in this sample may be carry-over from other donors' samples.

This clonotype has more than one count but fewer than ten. This chain uses TRBV10-3 with TRBJ2-3; D tentatively reads TRBD1 or TRBD2 (7 bases each). Deletions cut 2 bases from V and 3 bases from J, with 18 bases between. This CDR3 spans 17 amino acids. The germline V gene has CDR1 ENHRY and CDR2 SYGVKD. The CDR3 bases are TGTGCCATCAGTGAGCTTCCCCAGGGGGGGCGGACAGATACGCAGTATTTT. Amino acid sequence: CAISELPQGGRTDTQYF.

The chain combines TRBV6-6 with TRBJ1-5; no definite D call. V was cut by 2 bases and J by 9 bases, with 8 bases left in between. Germline V gene sequence: CDR1 MNHNY, CDR2 SVGAGI (reference sequence). The CDR3 length is 12 residues. CDR3 residues: CASSYGVGPQHF. The CDR3 DNA follows: TGTGCCAGCAGTTACGGGGTTGGGCCCCAGCATTTT.

This clonotype was detected a few times. V and J are TRBV20-1 and TRBJ2-1; 14 bases agree with TRBD2. CDR1 is DFQATT and CDR2 is SNEGSKA in the germline V gene (reference sequence). Unmatched junction bases numbered 2, after V lost 4 bases and J lost 3 bases. This CDR3 spans 15 amino acids. Here the CDR3 reads CSANGLAGGYNEQFF. The CDR3 nucleotides are TGCAGTGCTAACGGACTAGCGGGAGGCTACAATGAGCAGTTCTTC.

This clonotype was recorded once. The V gene is TRBV11-2, the J gene TRBJ2-1; 9 bases agree with TRBD2. The CDR3 runs to 17 residues. Trimming cost V 4 bases and J 7 bases; bases outside gene matches: 14. Germline V gives CDR1 SGHAT, CDR2 FQNNGV. Here the CDR3 reads CASSSFPTSGLGNEQFF. Here the CDR3 DNA reads TGTGCCAGCAGCTCATTCCCGACTAGCGGCCTAGGAAATGAGCAGTTCTTC.

This clonotype was detected only a few times. The chain has TRBV12-3 or TRBV12-4 and TRBJ2-7; D is unresolved. V was shortened by 3 bases and J by 2 bases, with 8 bases between the two germline ends. This CDR3 has 13 amino acids. This chain's CDR3 is CASSFVQAYEQYF. In DNA form, the CDR3 reads TGTGCCAGCAGTTTCGTCCAAGCCTACGAGCAGTACTTC.

The genes are TRBV6-5 and TRBJ2-3, with a possible D match to TRBD2 (6 bases). The germline V gene encodes CDR1 MNHEY and CDR2 SVGAGI. V dropped 6 bases and J dropped 1 base, with 14 bases sitting between them. The CDR3 runs to 15 residues. For the CDR3, the DNA is TGTGCCAGCAGGACCGGGACTCACCGCACAGATACGCAGTATTTT. Translated, it gives CASRTGTHRTDTQYF.

This clonotype was recorded a few times. The rearrangement joins TRBV6-5 to TRBJ2-5, with D unclear. V lost 8 bases, J lost 3 bases, and 4 bases lay in between. Germline CDR1 and CDR2: MNHEY and SVGAGI. CDR3 length equals 10 residues. The CDR3: CASGKETQYF. CDR3 DNA: TGTGCCAGCGGAAAAGAGACCCAGTACTTC.

This clonotype was observed many times. The chain carries TRBV28 and TRBJ2-5; 12 bases match TRBD1. CDR3 length: 16 amino acids. Germline values: CDR1 MDHEN, CDR2 SYDVKM. Unmatched junction bases numbered 8, after V lost 6 bases and J lost 3 bases. The CDR3 protein is CASSPTGTGGEETQYF. CDR3 coding DNA: TGTGCCAGCAGCCCTACTGGGACAGGGGGCGAAGAGACCCAGTACTTC. The whole variable domain, filled in from reference TRBV28 and TRBJ2-5, reads DVKVTQSSRYLVKRTGEKVFLECVQDMDHENMFWYRQDPGLGLRLIYFSYDVKMKEKGDIPEGYSVSREKKERFSLILESASTNQTSMYLCASSPTGTGGEETQYFGPGTRLLVL.

The rearrangement uses TRBV27 and TRBJ2-1; no firm D call. This CDR3 has 13 amino acids. CDR1 MNHEY and CDR2 SMNVEV come from the germline V gene (reference sequence). V was cut by 3 bases and J by 6 bases, with 9 bases left in between. This CDR3 is CASSFTTRNEQFF. The CDR3 nucleotides are TGTGCCAGCAGTTTCACGACTCGCAATGAGCAGTTCTTC.

CDR3 nucleotide sequence: TGTGCCAGCAGCCCCGCGTTACCACCAGAAAACATTCAGTACTTC. As protein: CASSPALPPENIQYF. This rearrangement joins TRBV7-9 to TRBJ2-4; D gene uncertain. The CDR3 totals 15 residues. V was clipped by 5 bases and J by 5 bases, with 16 bases between them. The germline V gene has CDR1 SEHNR and CDR2 FQNEAQ (reference sequence).

This clonotype was counted only a few times. This chain uses TRBV20-1 with TRBJ1-6; no reliable D call. V lost 4 bases to trimming and J lost 6 bases, with 19 bases between them. CDR1 and CDR2 (germline): DFQATT, SNEGSKA (reference sequence). This CDR3 is 16 amino acids long. Here the CDR3 DNA reads TGCAGTGCTACTCGAATCCGGATAAGATTTAATTCACCCCTCCACTTT. This gives the protein CSATRIRIRFNSPLHF.

Written as DNA, the CDR3 is TGTGCCAGCAGCTCCAGGGGAGGGCCGAACACTGAAGCTTTCTTT. Protein sequence: CASSSRGGPNTEAFF. The genes are TRBV7-2 and TRBJ1-1, with D tentatively TRBD1 (6 bases). In germline, CDR1 is SGHTA, CDR2 FQGNSA. The CDR3 extends over 15 amino acids. Trimming removed 4 bases from V and 1 base from J, with 13 bases in between.

This clonotype occurred a few times. This chain connects TRBV7-2 to TRBJ2-5, with 10 bases lining up with TRBD1. Germline V gives CDR1 SGHTA, CDR2 FQGNSA. The J segment lost 4 bases and the V segment lost 4 bases, leaving 3 bases of the junction unmatched. CDR3 length: 14 residues. CDR3: CASSSRTGGETQYF. CDR3 DNA sequence: TGTGCCAGCAGCTCCCGGACAGGGGGAGAGACCCAGTACTTC. Full variable domain (remainder filled in from reference TRBV7-2 and TRBJ2-5): GAGVSQSPSNKVTEKGKDVELRCDPISGHTALYWYRQSLGQGLEFLIYFQGNSAPDKSGLPSDRFSAERTGGSVSTLTIQRTQQEDSAVYLCASSSRTGGETQYFGPGTRLLVL.

The rearrangement links TRBV7-9 to TRBJ2-7; D call uncertain. Trimming cost V 5 bases and J 2 bases, with 10 bases left between them. Germline CDR1 is SEHNR and CDR2 is FQNEAQ (reference sequence). This CDR3 has 13 amino acids. In nucleotides, the CDR3 is TGTGCCAGCAGCCCGAAGGGTGCCTACGAGCAGTACTTC. It is translated as CASSPKGAYEQYF.

J is TRBJ2-5 and V is TRBV12-3 or TRBV12-4, with 7 bases aligning to TRBD2. The V and J ends lost 5 bases and 5 bases, in that order; junction bases with no gene match: 8. The CDR3 length is 14 residues. The CDR3 loop is CASSAHGGGETQYF. The CDR3 DNA follows: TGTGCCAGCAGTGCGCACGGGGGAGGGGAGACCCAGTACTTC.

This chain connects TRBV7-8 to TRBJ2-7, with 8 bases aligning to TRBD1. Trimming at V came to 5 bases and at J to 2 bases, leaving 5 bases not matched to a gene. Germline CDR1 and CDR2: SGHVS and FQNEAQ. CDR3 length equals 14 residues. The CDR3 DNA follows: TGTGCCAGCAGCCCCGGACAGGGACCCTACGAGCAGTACTTC. Residues: CASSPGQGPYEQYF.

This clonotype was detected a few times. The chain links TRBV5-1 to TRBJ2-3, with D maybe TRBD2 (6 bases). Germline V gene lookup returns CDR1 SGHRS and CDR2 YFSETQ. The V end was cut by 7 bases, the J end by 6 bases, with 18 bases between. The CDR3 runs to 14 residues. This CDR3 is CASRKGLDADTQYF. The CDR3 bases are TGCGCCAGCCGGAAGGGACTTGACGCGGATACGCAGTATTTT.

This sequence joins TRBV28 and TRBJ2-7; perhaps TRBD2 as D (5 bases). The CDR3 contains 13 residues. V was trimmed by 5 bases and J by 3 bases, leaving 11 bases between them. CDR1 MDHEN and CDR2 SYDVKM come from the germline V gene. The CDR3 region has the DNA TGTGCCAGCAGTCTATTGCGGGTCTACGAGCAGTACTTC. Translating it yields CASSLLRVYEQYF. Together with reference TRBV28 and TRBJ2-7, the CDR3 gives the full variable domain: DVKVTQSSRYLVKRTGEKVFLECVQDMDHENMFWYRQDPGLGLRLIYFSYDVKMKEKGDIPEGYSVSREKKERFSLILESASTNQTSMYLCASSLLRVYEQYFGPGTRLTVT.

The rearrangement uses TRBV28 and TRBJ1-5, with 7 nucleotides matching TRBD1. The germline V gene encodes CDR1 MDHEN and CDR2 SYDVKM. CDR3 length: 17 amino acids. The trim removed 3 bases at V and 1 base at J, leaving 9 bases unmatched. CDR3 protein: CASSFRGQLKSNQPQHF. DNA for the CDR3: TGTGCCAGCAGTTTTAGGGGACAGTTGAAAAGCAATCAGCCCCAGCATTTT.

This clonotype has more than one count but fewer than ten. The V and J genes are TRBV12-5 and TRBJ1-1; tentative D call: TRBD1 (6 bases). V dropped 2 bases and J dropped 7 bases, with 8 bases sitting between them. Germline loops: CDR1 LGHNT, CDR2 FRNRAP. The CDR3 totals 12 residues. The CDR3 sequence: CASGLMTGEAFF. The CDR3 nucleotides read TGTGCTAGTGGTTTGATGACAGGTGAAGCTTTCTTT.

A few counts support this clonotype. This rearrangement joins TRBV6-5 to TRBJ2-7; 7 bases fit TRBD1. The germline V gene has CDR1 MNHEY and CDR2 SVGAGI. This CDR3 spans 11 amino acids. V was pared by 6 bases and J by 7 bases, with 3 bases of the junction left unmatched. CDR3 in DNA: TGTGCCAGCAGACAGGGGCGAGAGCAGTACTTC. Translation: CASRQGREQYF.

This clonotype came up a few times. This chain uses TRBV12-3 or TRBV12-4 with TRBJ2-7; possible D gene TRBD1, 6 bases. Trimming took off 2 bases at V and 3 bases at J, with 17 bases between the two ends. The CDR3 is 16 amino acids. The CDR3 DNA reads as TGTGCCAGCAGTTTATATTGGGGGCCTGAGCACTACGAGCAGTACTTC. Translated, it gives CASSLYWGPEHYEQYF.

The rearrangement joins TRBV4-1 to TRBJ2-3; 11 nucleotides agree with TRBD2. With V trimmed by 1 base and J by 3 bases, 3 bases remained unmatched. This CDR3 is 16 amino acids long. Germline CDR1 MGHRA, CDR2 YSYEKL. CDR3 bases: TGCGCCAGCAGCCAAGGCCCTAGCGGGAGGACAGATACGCAGTATTTT. Its translation: CASSQGPSGRTDTQYF.

The CDR3 DNA is TGTGCCAGCAGTTTCCGTTTCCCCCGGATCCGCCTGTTCTTC. Translated: CASSFRFPRIRLFF. The J gene is TRBJ2-1, the V gene TRBV12-3 or TRBV12-4, with D uncertain. With 3 bases removed from V and 15 bases from J, the gap between germline ends came to 21 bases. CDR3 length: 14 amino acids.

The rearrangement links TRBV24-1 to TRBJ2-1; 10 nucleotides line up with TRBD2. The CDR3 contains 15 residues. Germline trimming cut 2 bases from V and 7 bases from J; bases unmatched to any gene: 4. CDR1 is KGHDR and CDR2 is SFDVKD in the germline V gene. The CDR3 is CATSDSSGSLNEQFF. The CDR3 bases are TGTGCCACCAGTGATTCTAGCGGGAGTCTAAATGAGCAGTTCTTC.

This clonotype was observed a few times. V gene TRBV5-5 combines with J gene TRBJ2-3; no reliable D call. The CDR3 totals 16 residues. From germline, CDR1 is SGHKS and CDR2 YYEKEE (reference sequence). V lost 0 bases, J lost 4 bases, and 15 bases lay in between. CDR3 coding DNA: TGTGCCAGCAGCTTGGGGATTAGTACCCAGGCAGATACGCAGTATTTT. It translates to CASSLGISTQADTQYF.

This clonotype was recorded many times. The gene calls are TRBV10-1 and TRBJ2-1, with 9 bases that match TRBD2. The germline gives CDR1 WNHNN, CDR2 SYGVQD (reference sequence). This CDR3 is 16 amino acids long. Trimming cost V 3 bases and J 2 bases; bases outside gene matches: 5. The CDR3 loop reads CASSDTPSGAYNEQFF. CDR3 nucleotide sequence: TGCGCCAGCAGTGACACCCCTAGCGGGGCCTACAATGAGCAGTTCTTC.

The V call is TRBV28, the J call TRBJ2-5, with 12 positions matching TRBD1. V gave up 7 bases and J gave up 3 bases; unmatched junction bases: 9. This CDR3 is built from 16 residues. Germline CDR1 and CDR2: MDHEN and SYDVKM. The CDR3 DNA reads as TGTGCCAGCACTCCCTCCGGGACAGGGGGCGAAGAGACCCAGTACTTC. Protein product: CASTPSGTGGEETQYF.